These 30 T cell receptor beta chains came from one sample sequenced in a study of T-cell reconstitution after alpha-beta-depleted transplantation in children. Unique molecular identifiers tagged the TCRbeta library. One entry per CDR3 protein results from TCRdb running MiXCR on the PCR reads. Of 380,000 or so distinct CDR3 sequences listed, about an eighth are singletons. The material was PBMCs, obtained from the stem cell graft. These TCRs come from a human donor who donated a stem cell graft to a child with Fanconi anemia.

The table lists this clonotype with a few counts. The V and J genes are TRBV20-1 and TRBJ1-5, with D perhaps TRBD1 (6 bases). Trimming shortened V by 6 bases and J by 5 bases, and 17 bases separated the two germline ends. The CDR3 spans 14 residues. Germline lookup yields CDR1 DFQATT and CDR2 SNEGSKA (reference sequence). DNA for the CDR3: TGCAGTGCCGGGGGCGGCACCCACTATCAGCCCCAGCATTTT. This translates into CSAGGGTHYQPQHF.

This clonotype has more than one count but fewer than ten. The rearrangement joins TRBV7-9 to TRBJ1-1; D unclear. This CDR3 spans 13 amino acids. With 5 bases removed from V and 7 bases from J, the gap between germline ends came to 14 bases. Germline V gene data show CDR1 as SEHNR and CDR2 as FQNEAQ (reference sequence). CDR3 in amino acids: CASSPLVGVEAFF. The CDR3 DNA is TGTGCCAGCAGCCCATTAGTTGGGGTTGAAGCTTTCTTT.

The rearrangement links TRBV5-1 to TRBJ2-3; TRBD1 matches at 7 bases. CDR1 is SGHRS and CDR2 is YFSETQ in the germline V gene. V shed 0 bases, J shed 11 bases, and the junction held 9 bases outside the gene matches. This CDR3 spans 14 amino acids. The CDR3 is CASSLEGPGQRQYF. DNA for the CDR3: TGCGCCAGCAGCTTGGAGGGACCGGGACAGAGGCAGTATTTT.

Only a few counts were recorded for this clonotype. V usage is TRBV4-2 and J usage is TRBJ1-1; TRBD1 aligns across 10 bases. With V trimmed by 3 bases and J by 3 bases, 10 bases remained unmatched. This CDR3 spans 17 amino acids. Germline loops: CDR1 LGHNA, CDR2 YNFKEQ. CDR3: CASSHRDRGLVDTEAFF. CDR3 bases: TGTGCCAGCAGCCACCGGGACAGGGGCCTTGTGGACACTGAAGCTTTCTTT.

This clonotype was counted ten times or more. This chain uses TRBV25-1 with TRBJ2-3; 7 nucleotides line up with TRBD2. Germline V gives CDR1 MGHDK, CDR2 SYGVNS. The CDR3 spans 15 residues. J was trimmed by 9 bases and V by 1 base; bases with no gene match: 10. CDR3 residues: CASSEFKAGTGTQYF. CDR3 bases: TGTGCCAGCAGTGAATTTAAAGCGGGGACGGGCACGCAGTATTTT.

The genes are TRBV18 and TRBJ1-1, with 7 bases identical to TRBD1. CDR3 size: 17 residues. CDR1 KGHSH and CDR2 LQKENI come from the germline V gene. J gave up 6 bases and V 5 bases, and 18 bases lay outside the gene matches. This CDR3 reads CASSAAKGAGRRAEAFF. The CDR3 DNA is TGTGCCAGCTCAGCAGCTAAGGGGGCGGGGCGAAGGGCTGAAGCTTTCTTT.

The chain joins TRBV20-1 to TRBJ2-2; D is perhaps TRBD1 (5 bases). CDR3 length: 15 amino acids. CDR1 is DFQATT, CDR2 SNEGSKA, per germline (reference sequence). V lost 7 bases, J lost 3 bases, and 18 bases lay in between. CDR3 amino acids: CSVKSLGDYTGELFF. CDR3 coding DNA: TGCAGTGTCAAATCCTTAGGGGATTACACCGGGGAGCTGTTTTTT.

This chain uses TRBV12-3 or TRBV12-4 with TRBJ1-2, with D unclear. The V end lost 5 bases, the J end lost 8 bases, and 15 bases lay between the germline ends. The CDR3 loop spans 13 amino acids. The CDR3 sequence: CASSPTDRGGYTF. As DNA, the CDR3 is TGTGCCAGCAGTCCGACGGATCGTGGCGGCTACACCTTC.

The rearrangement uses TRBV2 and TRBJ2-5, with D perhaps matching TRBD1 (6 bases). Trimming shortened V by 10 bases and J by 4 bases, and 22 bases separated the two germline ends. The germline CDR1 and CDR2 sequences are SNHLY and FYNNEI. CDR3 length equals 15 residues. In DNA, the CDR3 is TGTGCCACCCAAATCGGGACACTCCCTTCAGAGACCCAGTACTTC. This encodes CATQIGTLPSETQYF.

This clonotype was seen at least ten times. The chain couples TRBV7-9 to TRBJ1-3; TRBD1 might be the D (5 bases). The CDR3 has 13 amino acids. Looked up from germline, CDR1 is SEHNR and CDR2 is FQNEAQ (reference sequence). Trimming removed 8 bases from V and 2 bases from J, with 10 bases in between. The CDR3 region is CASDGTTGNTIYF. CDR3 in DNA: TGTGCCAGCGATGGGACTACTGGAAACACCATATATTTT.

This clonotype was counted only a few times. This rearrangement joins TRBV20-1 to TRBJ2-1, with 9 positions matching TRBD1. The V and J ends lost 7 bases and 4 bases, in that order; junction bases with no gene match: 5. Germline V gene sequence: CDR1 DFQATT, CDR2 SNEGSKA (reference sequence). This CDR3 is 13 amino acids long. The CDR3 protein is CSGGTGLYNEQFF. DNA for the CDR3: TGCAGTGGTGGGACAGGGCTGTACAATGAGCAGTTCTTC.

This chain uses TRBV6-1 with TRBJ2-5; D unresolved. The CDR3 sequence is 14 residues long. V was shortened by 3 bases and J by 5 bases, with 13 bases between the two germline ends. Looked up from germline, CDR1 is MNHNS and CDR2 is SASEGT. CDR3 region: CASSDHGVGETQYF. The DNA for the CDR3 is TGTGCCAGCAGTGATCATGGGGTTGGGGAGACCCAGTACTTC.

This chain uses TRBV18 with TRBJ2-3; D is undetermined. Trimming left V 3 bases short and J 3 bases short, with 10 bases between. CDR3 length: 14 amino acids. Germline assignment: CDR1 KGHSH and CDR2 LQKENI. In nucleotides, the CDR3 is TGTGCCAGCTCACCTAAATCTGGTACAGATACGCAGTATTTT. It is translated as CASSPKSGTDTQYF.

This clonotype was recorded at least ten times. This sequence joins TRBV9 and TRBJ2-1; 7 bases line up with TRBD1. Germline V gene sequence: CDR1 SGDLS, CDR2 YYNGEE. The CDR3 loop spans 14 amino acids. The V and J ends lost 2 bases and 5 bases, in that order; junction bases with no gene match: 4. The CDR3 is CASSVGTAHNEQFF. The CDR3 nucleotides are TGTGCCAGCAGCGTGGGGACAGCACACAATGAGCAGTTCTTC.

On this clonotype: The junction does not match germline at one end; this may be a read error. V and J are TRBV2 and TRBJ2-5; unclear D gene. Germline V gene sequence: CDR1 SNHLY, CDR2 FYNNEI. This CDR3 has 13 residues. The CDR3 reads CTSSELQKETQYF. The CDR3 DNA is TGTACCAGCAGTGAACTACAGAAAGAGACCCAGTACTTC.

In this sample, this clonotype turned up many times. The chain joins TRBV6-2 or TRBV6-3 to TRBJ2-1; 8 bases fit TRBD1. The junction had 13 bases not matched to a gene; V was cut back by 6 bases and J by 9 bases. Germline-derived CDR1 and CDR2 are MNHEY and SVGEGT. The CDR3 runs 15 residues. The CDR3 sequence is CASSLTGQGASEQFF. The CDR3 DNA is TGTGCCAGCAGCCTTACGGGGCAGGGGGCAAGTGAGCAGTTCTTC.

Only a few counts were recorded for this clonotype. This chain links TRBV30 with TRBJ2-7, with a tentative D call TRBD1 (6 bases). The V end lost 0 bases, the J end lost 3 bases, and 12 bases lay between the germline ends. This CDR3 comprises 14 residues. CDR1 GTSNPN and CDR2 SVGIG come from the germline V gene (reference sequence). The CDR3 here is CAWSVWTRGYEQYF. The CDR3 region has the DNA TGTGCCTGGAGTGTTTGGACCAGGGGCTACGAGCAGTACTTC.

In this sample, this clonotype turned up many times. The chain recombines TRBV7-6 with TRBJ1-4; 8 positions agree with TRBD1. V dropped 4 bases and J dropped 8; count of bases not matched to a gene: 6. Germline loops: CDR1 SGHVS, CDR2 FNYEAQ. The CDR3 is 14 amino acids. In nucleotides, the CDR3 is TGTGCCAGCAGCTCCCCACAGGGGGACGAAAAACTGTTTTTT. Protein product: CASSSPQGDEKLFF.

J is TRBJ2-6 and V is TRBV4-3; 8 bases map to TRBD2. J was trimmed by 0 bases and V by 0 bases; bases with no gene match: 1. The CDR3 loop spans 17 amino acids. Germline V gene lookup returns CDR1 LGHNA and CDR2 YSLEER. The chain's CDR3 is CASSQELADSGANVLTF. In DNA, the CDR3 is TGCGCCAGCAGCCAAGAACTAGCGGACTCTGGGGCCAACGTCCTGACTTTC.

Many counts were recorded for this clonotype. The chain recombines TRBV20-1 with TRBJ2-5, with D possibly being TRBD1 (6 bases). CDR3 length: 13 residues. Germline V gene sequence: CDR1 DFQATT, CDR2 SNEGSKA (reference sequence). The V end was cut by 7 bases, the J end by 5 bases, with 17 bases between. The CDR3 is CSVPQSRGETQYF. The CDR3 DNA is TGCAGTGTTCCTCAAAGTAGGGGGGAGACCCAGTACTTC.

In this sample, this clonotype turned up a few times. This rearrangement joins TRBV6-5 to TRBJ2-5; perhaps TRBD2 as D (6 bases). The CDR3 spans 14 residues. CDR1 MNHEY and CDR2 SVGAGI come from the germline V gene. With 6 bases removed from V and 5 bases from J, the gap between germline ends came to 16 bases. CDR3 residues: CASSYGAGPETQYF. CDR3 nucleotide sequence: TGTGCCAGCAGCTATGGGGCGGGACCGGAGACCCAGTACTTC.

V usage is TRBV7-2 and J usage is TRBJ2-3, with 13 nucleotides matching TRBD2. Germline CDR1 and CDR2: SGHTA and FQGNSA. V shed 4 bases and J 0 bases; nucleotides not matched to a gene: 7. The CDR3 runs to 18 residues. The chain's CDR3 is CASSSPGLAGTSTDTQYF. CDR3 in DNA: TGTGCCAGCAGCTCACCGGGACTAGCGGGGACTAGCACAGATACGCAGTATTTT.

The chain employs TRBV29-1 and TRBJ1-2; TRBD1 might be the D (6 bases). Trimming cost V 7 bases and J 8 bases, with 23 bases left between them. This CDR3 comprises 14 residues. CDR1 is SQVTM, CDR2 ANQGSEA, per germline. The CDR3 region has the DNA TGCAGCGCCACTCAGAGCAGGGGACACGGAGGCTACACCTTC. Translated, it gives CSATQSRGHGGYTF. Supplemented by reference TRBV29-1 and TRBJ1-2, the full variable domain reads SAVISQKPSRDICQRGTSLTIQCQVDSQVTMMFWYRQQPGQSLTLIATANQGSEATYESGFVIDKFPISRPNLTFSTLTVSNMSPEDSSIYLCSATQSRGHGGYTFGSGTRLTVV.

This clonotype was seen at least ten times. The CDR3 bases are TGTGCCAGCAGCCAAGATCGACTAGTTAACGGGGAGCAGTTCTTC. Protein: CASSQDRLVNGEQFF. The V gene is TRBV4-2, the J gene TRBJ2-1, with D perhaps TRBD2 (6 bases). This CDR3 has 15 amino acids. V was trimmed by 0 bases and J by 10 bases, leaving 16 bases between them. CDR1 is LGHNA and CDR2 is YNFKEQ in the germline V gene.

This clonotype was seen only a few times. The V and J genes are TRBV12-3 or TRBV12-4 and TRBJ2-1; D unclear. V dropped 3 bases and J dropped 7 bases, with 16 bases sitting between them. This CDR3 is built from 15 residues. The CDR3 here is CASSLGPHPENEQFF. CDR3 nucleotide sequence: TGTGCCAGCAGTTTGGGCCCTCACCCTGAAAATGAGCAGTTCTTC.

In this sample, this clonotype turned up many times. The chain recombines TRBV7-8 with TRBJ2-1, with D uncertain. CDR1 and CDR2 (germline): SGHVS, FQNEAQ. Trimming stripped 5 bases from V and 0 bases from J, with 11 bases between. The CDR3 length is 15 residues. In DNA form, the CDR3 reads TGTGCCAGCAGCCCTTGGTCGAGCTCCTACAATGAGCAGTTCTTC. Translation: CASSPWSSSYNEQFF.

A few counts support this clonotype. The V and J genes are TRBV10-3 and TRBJ2-1, with D possibly being TRBD2 (5 bases). The CDR3 is made up of 14 amino acids. Germline assignment: CDR1 ENHRY and CDR2 SYGVKD. The ends were cut back, 2 bases at V and 9 bases at J, with 14 bases in the middle. For the CDR3, the DNA is TGTGCCATCAGTGAGGGGAGATTGATGGGTGAGCAGTTCTTC. It yields the protein CAISEGRLMGEQFF.

The chain combines TRBV12-3 or TRBV12-4 with TRBJ1-1; D is unresolved. V lost 2 bases to trimming and J lost 3 bases, with 7 bases between them. This CDR3 spans 13 amino acids. The CDR3 loop reads CASSLLKDTEAFF. The CDR3 coding sequence is TGTGCCAGCAGTTTACTTAAGGACACTGAAGCTTTCTTT.

This clonotype was counted a few times. The chain uses TRBV5-1 and TRBJ2-2; maybe TRBD1 (6 bases). Trimming cost V 3 bases and J 6 bases, with 9 bases left between them. The CDR3 totals 13 residues. Germline CDR1 is SGHRS and CDR2 is YFSETQ. The DNA of the CDR3 is TGCGCCAGCAGCTCAACAGGGCCCGGGGAGCTGTTTTTT. It translates to CASSSTGPGELFF.

The chain has TRBV28 and TRBJ2-4; D might be TRBD1 or TRBD2, each matching 6 bases. This CDR3 spans 16 amino acids. Germline V gene data show CDR1 as MDHEN and CDR2 as SYDVKM. The V and J ends lost 3 bases and 0 bases respectively, with 12 bases between them. CDR3 bases: TGTGCCAGCAGTTTTTCCGGGGGCGAAGCCAAAAACATTCAGTACTTC. Translation gives CASSFSGGEAKNIQYF. The whole variable domain, remainder taken from reference TRBV28 and TRBJ2-4, is DVKVTQSSRYLVKRTGEKVFLECVQDMDHENMFWYRQDPGLGLRLIYFSYDVKMKEKGDIPEGYSVSREKKERFSLILESASTNQTSMYLCASSFSGGEAKNIQYFGAGTRLSVL.